This T cell receptor (beta chain) comes out of a study of radiotherapy plus CTLA-4 blockade in lung cancer. Study as a whole: About a sixth of enrolled patients responded objectively, and more than 30% had disease control.

V gave up 2 bases and J gave up 3 bases, with 11 bases separating them. Looked up from germline, CDR1 is SEHNR and CDR2 is FQNEAQ (reference sequence). This CDR3 is built from 14 residues. TCRdb's copy holds only in-frame clones and misses some; the assay was immunoSEQ multiplex PCR. The sample yields about 73,000 clones, roughly 87% seen once. About this clone itself: Its antigen is not known.

Study-level findings and limits: Clones of tumor-derived TCRs expanded in blood after radiotherapy plus ipilimumab. Interferon-beta and early blood T cell clone dynamics reportedly predicted response best.

Source: peripheral blood, taken from a patient treated with radiotherapy plus ipilimumab. This clonotype originated in a human donor with non-small cell lung cancer that progressed on radiotherapy plus ipilimumab. The chain employs TRBV7-9 and TRBJ2-7; D is uncertain. The CDR3 DNA reads as TGTGCCAGCAGCTTACCCAACCGGTACTACGAGCAGTACTTC. Its protein product is CASSLPNRYYEQYF.